Each of the 20 T cell receptor beta chains below was sequenced from the same sample in a study of blood T cell repertoires in COVID-19. The method was immunoSEQ multiplex PCR; TCRdb's version includes in-frame clones alone and lacks a portion of them. The table lists a few hundred thousand clones, roughly 90% of them singletons. Input material: PBMCs or T cells enriched from blood (not recorded which). The receptors originated from a woman aged 18-29 years with acute COVID-19.

The rearrangement links TRBV11-3 to TRBJ2-7; 8 positions agree with TRBD2. The germline V gene encodes CDR1 SGHNT and CDR2 YENEEA. J was trimmed by 6 bases and V by 1 base; bases with no gene match: 11. This CDR3 spans 16 amino acids. CDR3 nucleotides: TGTGCCAGCAGCTTAGGACTGGGACTAGGTGGCGGCGAGCAGTACTTC. Residues: CASSLGLGLGGGEQYF.

The V call is TRBV5-6, the J call TRBJ1-3; D not resolved. From germline, CDR1 is SGHDT and CDR2 YYEEEE. This CDR3 contains 16 residues. V was trimmed by 4 bases and J by 0 bases, leaving 14 bases between them. The DNA for the CDR3 is TGTGCCAGCAGCCGAGAGGGCTATAGCTCTGGAAACACCATATATTTT. It codes for CASSREGYSSGNTIYF. Full variable domain (rest looked up from reference TRBV5-6 and TRBJ1-3): DAGVTQSPTHLIKTRGQQVTLRCSPKSGHDTVSWYQQALGQGPQFIFQYYEEEERQRGNFPDRFSGHQFPNYSSELNVNALLLGDSALYLCASSREGYSSGNTIYFGEGSWLTVV.

This chain joins TRBV3-1 (or the pseudogene TRBV3-2) and TRBJ1-2; no clear D gene. The CDR3 is 13 residues long. V lost 0 bases and J 4 bases, leaving 6 bases between the germline ends. CDR1 is LGHDT, CDR2 YNNKEL, per germline (reference sequence). The CDR3 bases are TGTGCCAGCAGCCAAGATTCCGTCTATGGCTACACCTTC. Protein product: CASSQDSVYGYTF.

The CDR3 reads CASSLNLDRGTEAFF. For the CDR3, the DNA is TGTGCCAGCAGCTTAAACTTGGACAGAGGCACTGAAGCTTTCTTT. This rearrangement joins TRBV7-2 to TRBJ1-1; tentative D call: TRBD1 (6 bases). In germline, CDR1 is SGHTA, CDR2 FQGNSA. V shed 2 bases and J shed 4 bases, with 14 bases lying between them. The CDR3 contains 15 residues. Full variable domain (outside the CDR3, taken from reference TRBV7-2 and TRBJ1-1): GAGVSQSPSNKVTEKGKDVELRCDPISGHTALYWYRQSLGQGLEFLIYFQGNSAPDKSGLPSDRFSAERTGGSVSTLTIQRTQQEDSAVYLCASSLNLDRGTEAFFGQGTRLTVV.

This clone was recorded only once. The chain is built from TRBV15 and TRBJ2-7, with D possibly being TRBD1 (6 bases). Deletions cut 5 bases from V and 3 bases from J, with 14 bases between. The CDR3 consists of 14 residues. Germline lookup yields CDR1 LNHNV and CDR2 YYDKDF (reference sequence). The CDR3 region has the DNA TGTGCCACCAGCCGAACAGGGATTAACTACGAGCAGTACTTC. Its translation: CATSRTGINYEQYF.

This clone was seen more than once but under ten times. The rearrangement uses TRBV27 and TRBJ1-5, with 7 bases aligning to TRBD1. Losses at the gene ends were 6 bases for V and 1 base for J; bases not matched to a gene: 6. Germline V gene sequence: CDR1 MNHEY, CDR2 SMNVEV (reference sequence). This CDR3 has 15 amino acids. This CDR3 is CASRPMTGSNQPQHF. CDR3 in DNA: TGTGCCAGCAGACCCATGACAGGGAGCAATCAGCCCCAGCATTTT.

This chain links TRBV27 with TRBJ1-1; tentative D call: TRBD1 (6 bases). This CDR3 comprises 14 residues. Looked up from germline, CDR1 is MNHEY and CDR2 is SMNVEV (reference sequence). V lost 5 bases and J lost 1, with 11 bases in between. The CDR3 bases are TGTGCCAGCAGTATGCTACAGGGGAACACTGAAGCTTTCTTT. It yields the protein CASSMLQGNTEAFF.

This clone turned up a few times. This chain connects TRBV7-9 to TRBJ1-1; D perhaps matches TRBD1 (5 bases). The CDR3 is made up of 15 amino acids. The V end was cut by 3 bases, the J end by 3 bases, with 14 bases between. The germline gives CDR1 SEHNR, CDR2 FQNEAQ (reference sequence). The CDR3 region is CASSFSGVPDTEAFF. The CDR3 DNA sequence: TGTGCCAGCAGCTTTTCGGGGGTGCCCGACACTGAAGCTTTCTTT.

The chain is built from TRBV5-6 and TRBJ2-1; 7 bases are a match to TRBD1. The ends lost 6 bases at V and 2 bases at J; junction bases unmatched: 8. From germline, CDR1 is SGHDT and CDR2 YYEEEE. The CDR3 sequence is 15 residues long. The CDR3 protein is CASIRDSNPYNEQFF. Written as DNA, the CDR3 is TGTGCCAGCATCCGGGACAGTAACCCCTACAATGAGCAGTTCTTC. Supplemented by reference TRBV5-6 and TRBJ2-1, the full variable domain reads DAGVTQSPTHLIKTRGQQVTLRCSPKSGHDTVSWYQQALGQGPQFIFQYYEEEERQRGNFPDRFSGHQFPNYSSELNVNALLLGDSALYLCASIRDSNPYNEQFFGPGTRLTVL.

The V call is TRBV5-1, the J call TRBJ1-1, with TRBD1 matching 10 bases. The CDR3 runs to 15 residues. CDR1 is SGHRS, CDR2 YFSETQ, per germline. With 4 bases clipped from V and 5 bases from J, the junction kept 8 bases outside the gene matches. The CDR3 nucleotides read TGCGCCAGCAGCCGAATCGGGACAGGGGTAACTGAAGCTTTCTTT. This sequence encodes CASSRIGTGVTEAFF.

V usage is TRBV2 and J usage is TRBJ1-6, with D uncertain. The CDR3 consists of 17 residues. Germline assignment: CDR1 SNHLY and CDR2 FYNNEI. Trimming cost V 0 bases and J 0 bases, with 9 bases left between them. CDR3 sequence reads: CASSEAVLSSYNSPLHF. The CDR3, as DNA: TGTGCCAGCAGTGAAGCTGTGCTAAGCTCCTATAATTCACCCCTCCACTTT.

The chain employs TRBV21-1 and TRBJ2-1; the table's TRBD2 call for D was not verified on the DNA. TRBV21-1 is labeled a pseudogene. The CDR3 consists of 18 residues. The CDR3 reads CASSKRCPLGGRVNEQFF. The DNA for the CDR3 is TGTGCCAGCAGCAAAAGGTGCCCCCTAGGGGGGAGGGTCAATGAGCAGTTCTTC.

The chain couples TRBV4-1 to TRBJ2-5, with D unresolved. Per the germline V gene, CDR1 is MGHRA and CDR2 is YSYEKL. There are 13 residues in the CDR3. The germline V and J ends were trimmed by 0 bases and 2 bases, with 4 bases remaining between them. The CDR3 DNA reads TGCGCCAGCAGCCAAGATCGGCAAGAGACCCAGTACTTC. This codes for CASSQDRQETQYF.

The rearrangement joins TRBV11-3 to TRBJ1-1, with TRBD1 matching 7 bases. J lost 2 bases, V lost 3 bases, and 15 bases had no gene match. From germline, CDR1 is SGHNT and CDR2 YENEEA. The CDR3 runs 18 residues. CDR3 DNA: TGTGCCAGCAGCTTGGAGGGGGCGACCCCTGCGCCAAACACTGAAGCTTTCTTT. This sequence encodes CASSLEGATPAPNTEAFF.

V and J are TRBV7-2 and TRBJ2-7; D remains unclear. The germline gives CDR1 SGHTA, CDR2 FQGNSA. The length of the CDR3 is 14 residues. Trimming removed 5 bases from V and 3 bases from J, with 14 bases in between. For the CDR3, the DNA is TGTGCCAGCAGCCCCGACAACCTAAACTACGAGCAGTACTTC. Translated: CASSPDNLNYEQYF. Looking up the rest from reference TRBV7-2 and TRBJ2-7 gives the full variable domain: GAGVSQSPSNKVTEKGKDVELRCDPISGHTALYWYRQSLGQGLEFLIYFQGNSAPDKSGLPSDRFSAERTGGSVSTLTIQRTQQEDSAVYLCASSPDNLNYEQYFGPGTRLTVT.

This chain links TRBV29-1 with TRBJ2-3; D remains ambiguous. The ends were cut back, 2 bases at V and 5 bases at J, with 8 bases in the middle. The CDR3 runs 12 residues. CDR1 and CDR2 from the germline V gene are SQVTM and ANQGSEA. CDR3 amino acids: CSVELPEDTQYF. CDR3 DNA sequence: TGCAGCGTTGAATTGCCAGAAGATACGCAGTATTTT.

The V call is TRBV28, the J call TRBJ1-5; 7 bases match TRBD1. After removal of 6 bases from V and 7 bases from J, the junction contained 9 bases not matched to a gene. Germline loops: CDR1 MDHEN, CDR2 SYDVKM. The length of the CDR3 is 14 residues. The CDR3 nucleotides are TGTGCCAGCAGCTACCAACAGGGGAGACAGCCCCAGCATTTT. It codes for CASSYQQGRQPQHF.

The chain is built from TRBV18 and TRBJ1-1, with 7 bases matching TRBD1. V lost 3 bases to trimming and J lost 11 bases; unmatched junction nucleotides: 6. CDR3 length: 12 residues. Per germline, CDR1 KGHSH and CDR2 LQKENI. The CDR3 sequence: CASSPTGELAFF. The CDR3 DNA reads TGTGCCAGCTCACCTACAGGGGAATTGGCTTTCTTT. Full variable domain (outside the CDR3, taken from reference TRBV18 and TRBJ1-1): NAGVMQNPRHLVRRRGQEARLRCSPMKGHSHVYWYRQLPEEGLKFMVYLQKENIIDESGMPKERFSAEFPKEGPSILRIQQVVRGDSAAYFCASSPTGELAFFGQGTRLTVV.

The J gene is TRBJ1-4, the V gene TRBV7-9; a possible D gene is TRBD1 (6 bases). Trimming shortened V by 5 bases and J by 3 bases, and 13 bases separated the two germline ends. CDR3 length equals 15 residues. Germline V gives CDR1 SEHNR, CDR2 FQNEAQ (reference sequence). CDR3 region: CASSQEQGPNEKLFF. CDR3 in DNA: TGTGCCAGCAGCCAGGAACAGGGCCCTAATGAAAAACTGTTTTTT.

The chain carries TRBV28 and TRBJ1-2; D call uncertain. Germline-derived CDR1 and CDR2 are MDHEN and SYDVKM. The V end was cut by 3 bases, the J end by 8 bases, with 16 bases between. The CDR3 is made up of 14 amino acids. The CDR3 DNA reads as TGTGCCAGCAGTTTGGAGGTCCCCCCGGGGGGCTACACCTTC. Its translation is CASSLEVPPGGYTF.